The present entry profiles one T cell receptor (beta chain) with its context. As yet, its antigen is unknown. 13 Jbeta primers and 60 Vbeta primers were used for the PCR. Method: immunoSEQ multiplex PCR; TCRdb's copy keeps in-frame clones and lacks some. Its listing shows under 75,000 clones. This CDR3 is 17 amino acids long. Trimming cost V 0 bases and J 1 base, with 15 bases left between them. The V gene's germline CDR1 is LGHNA and CDR2 YNFKEQ. This specimen belongs to a study of cytomegalovirus exposure and HLA in healthy donors. Study information: Some 85 million unique TCRs, all from HLA-typed donors, were included in an early release of the data.

General study points: In a later analysis, parvovirus B19, influenza, CMV and Epstein-Barr virus appeared linked to several top co-occurrence clusters.

Among the donors, all were healthy bone marrow donors. The specimen was PBMCs. The V call is TRBV4-2, the J call TRBJ1-2; D possibly corresponds to TRBD1 (5 bases). The receptor was derived from a female donor in good health and CMV-seropositive. The CDR3 DNA is TGTGCCAGCAGCCAAGATATGGGGCAGTATGGTAACTATGGCTACACCTTC. Protein product: CASSQDMGQYGNYGYTF.